This T cell receptor (beta chain) was documented in a study of PD-1 blockade in mismatch repair-deficient tumors. Per germline, CDR1 MNHEY and CDR2 SVGAGI. The CDR3 contains 15 residues. After removal of 6 bases from V and 1 base from J, the junction contained 4 bases not matched to a gene. Study-wide results and limits: After pembrolizumab, tumor-resident clones rose rapidly, then generally contracted before radiologic responses.

TCRdb keeps only in-frame clones here, not all; method: immunoSEQ multiplex PCR. The table shows about 60,000 clones, with approximately 89% occurring only once. The TCR-sequenced patients were three responders to pembrolizumab. Comment on this clone: The antigen remains undetermined.

This TCR came from an adult with mismatch repair-deficient cancer. Sequences were derived from peripheral blood, sampled 52 weeks after starting pembrolizumab. The chain links TRBV6-5 to TRBJ1-1; 11 positions match TRBD1. DNA of the CDR3: TGTGCCAGCAGACGAGGGACAGGGGGGAACACTGAAGCTTTCTTT. Residues: CASRRGTGGNTEAFF.